The sample holds one count of the clone carrying this TCR beta chain. The antigen remains undetermined. At the DNA level, this CDR3 is encoded by other sequences in the same sample as well. Clones were read by immunoSEQ multiplex PCR, and TCRdb kept only the in-frame ones, dropping some. The sample lists 550,000 to 700,000 clones; around 73% were seen once. In the CD4+ fraction, cells were divided into CD45RA+ naive and CD45RA-negative memory subsets. This record belongs to a study of shared clonotypes between healthy human individuals. About the study: Aged between 18 and 49, the donors were a couple of women and a few men.

Whole-study findings and limits: The generation probabilities recorded for non-shared clonotypes fell below those of clonotypes shared by all four donors. Naive subsets, compared against memory subsets, generally had larger estimated richness values.

Trimming shortened V by 0 bases and J by 4 bases, and 8 bases separated the two germline ends. The germline CDR1 and CDR2 sequences are SGHRS and YFSETQ. The CDR3 is 14 amino acids. The clonotype was recovered from a young woman in good health. The chain carries TRBV5-1 and TRBJ1-3; D call uncertain. Specimen: memory CD4+ T cells sorted from blood. Subset described: CD45RA-negative fraction. CDR3 residues: CASSLGTGGNTIYF. As DNA, the CDR3 is TGCGCCAGCAGCTTGGGTACCGGGGGAAACACCATATATTTT.